These T cell receptor beta chains were read from a single sample in a study of blood T cell repertoires in COVID-19. Sequencing was performed with immunoSEQ multiplex PCR; in TCRdb, only in-frame clones are kept and a portion is missing. The sample contains about 280,000 clones, around 86% of which appear only once. What was sequenced was peripheral blood. The receptors here all came from a woman aged 30 to 39 who had recovered from COVID-19. The CDR3 runs from the conserved cysteine through the conserved F or W. The order of the fields is clone size, V gene, J gene, D gene, CDR3 protein, CDR3 DNA. The D gene is left open where the match is weak. Part of the rows lack a size; the others show once, few, many or a class for expanded clones.

size: -
V: TRBV27
J: TRBJ2-6
D: -
CDR3: CASSSNSGANVLTF
DNA: TGTGCCAGCAGTTCAAACTCTGGGGCCAACGTCCTGACTTTC

size: -
V: TRBV6-1
J: TRBJ2-7
D: -
CDR3: CASSEREAYEQYF
DNA: TGTGCCAGCAGTGAACGGGAAGCCTACGAGCAGTACTTC

size: -
V: TRBV28
J: TRBJ2-1
D: -
CDR3: CASSSQGPSLYNEQFF
DNA: TGTGCCAGCAGTTCACAGGGCCCGTCTCTTTACAATGAGCAGTTCTTC

size: -
V: TRBV27
J: TRBJ1-4
D: TRBD1
CDR3: CASSSTGGEKLFF
DNA: TGTGCCAGCAGTTCTACAGGGGGCGAAAAACTGTTTTTT

size: once
V: TRBV5-1
J: TRBJ1-1
D: TRBD1
CDR3: CASSYDRVGTEAFF
DNA: TGCGCCAGCAGCTACGACAGGGTGGGAACTGAAGCTTTCTTT

size: -
V: TRBV7-2
J: TRBJ2-2
D: TRBD2
CDR3: CASRPGGTRTPGELFF
DNA: TGTGCCAGCAGGCCGGGGGGGACACGGACCCCCGGGGAGCTGTTTTTT

size: -
V: TRBV19
J: TRBJ1-3
D: TRBD1
CDR3: CASSTRQGWNTIYF
DNA: TGTGCCAGTAGTACCCGACAGGGTTGGAACACCATATATTTT

size: -
V: TRBV18
J: TRBJ2-3
D: TRBD2
CDR3: CASSQPGTSGGEDTQYF
DNA: TGTGCCAGCTCACAGCCGGGGACTAGCGGGGGTGAAGATACGCAGTATTTT

size: -
V: TRBV6-1
J: TRBJ1-3
D: -
CDR3: CASSERGLYSISGGNTIYF
DNA: TGTGCCAGCAGTGAACGGGGATTATATTCGATCTCGGGTGGAAACACCATATATTTT

size: -
V: TRBV25-1
J: TRBJ2-1
D: TRBD2
CDR3: CASSDSGGAAYNEQFF
DNA: TGTGCCAGCAGTGATAGCGGGGGGGCCGCCTACAATGAGCAGTTCTTC

size: -
V: TRBV30
J: TRBJ1-1
D: -
CDR3: CAWGSRGDTEAFF
DNA: TGTGCCTGGGGAAGCAGGGGAGATACTGAAGCTTTCTTT

size: -
V: TRBV14
J: TRBJ2-1
D: TRBD2
CDR3: CASSQDSPTSGGYNEQFF
DNA: TGTGCCAGCAGCCAAGACTCTCCAACTAGCGGGGGGTACAATGAGCAGTTCTTC

size: -
V: TRBV27
J: TRBJ2-7
D: -
CDR3: CASSLRGSENEQYF
DNA: TGTGCCAGCAGTTTACGGGGTAGTGAGAACGAGCAGTACTTC

size: once
V: TRBV12-3/TRBV12-4
J: TRBJ2-7
D: TRBD1
CDR3: CATGTTGYYEQYF
DNA: TGTGCCACCGGAACGACAGGGTACTACGAGCAGTACTTC

size: once
V: TRBV10-3
J: TRBJ2-5
D: TRBD2
CDR3: CATYETSGSDQETQYF
DNA: TGTGCCACTTACGAAACTAGCGGGAGTGACCAAGAGACCCAGTACTTC

size: few
V: TRBV5-1
J: TRBJ2-7
D: TRBD1
CDR3: CASSVGQGSYEQYF
DNA: TGCGCCAGCAGCGTGGGACAGGGTAGTTACGAGCAGTACTTC

size: -
V: TRBV7-3
J: TRBJ2-3
D: -
CDR3: CASSPAQGLTDTQYF
DNA: TGTGCCAGCAGCCCCGCCCAGGGGCTCACAGATACGCAGTATTTT

size: few
V: TRBV28
J: TRBJ1-3
D: TRBD1
CDR3: CASRRQGGNTIYF
DNA: TGTGCCAGCAGGCGACAGGGTGGAAACACCATATATTTT

size: -
V: TRBV12-5
J: TRBJ1-1
D: -
CDR3: CASSRAVNTEAFF
DNA: TGTGCTAGTTCCAGGGCTGTGAACACTGAAGCTTTCTTT

size: -
V: TRBV28
J: TRBJ1-2
D: -
CDR3: CASSLQANYGYTF
DNA: TGTGCCAGCAGTTTACAGGCTAACTATGGCTACACCTTC

size: -
V: TRBV18
J: TRBJ1-1
D: TRBD1
CDR3: CASSPRTGINTEAFF
DNA: TGTGCCAGCTCACCAAGGACAGGGATAAACACTGAAGCTTTCTTT

size: -
V: TRBV6-2/TRBV6-3
J: TRBJ2-1
D: -
CDR3: CASSRPAGSEQFF
DNA: TGTGCCAGCAGTCGGCCGGCGGGCAGTGAGCAGTTCTTC

size: -
V: TRBV5-5
J: TRBJ1-2
D: TRBD1
CDR3: CASSPQGAGYTF
DNA: TGTGCCAGCAGCCCGCAGGGGGCTGGCTACACCTTC

size: -
V: TRBV7-7
J: TRBJ2-1
D: TRBD2
CDR3: CASSLKDLGLAGAGEQFF
DNA: TGTGCTAGCAGCTTAAAGGACCTGGGGCTAGCGGGAGCGGGTGAGCAGTTCTTC

size: -
V: TRBV28
J: TRBJ1-5
D: -
CDR3: CASSSAVIGNQPQHF
DNA: TGTGCCAGCAGTTCGGCGGTCATCGGCAATCAGCCCCAGCATTTT

size: -
V: TRBV27
J: TRBJ2-1
D: TRBD2
CDR3: CASSLPPPRGDYNEQFF
DNA: TGTGCCAGCAGTTTACCCCCCCCGCGGGGGGATTACAATGAGCAGTTCTTC

size: -
V: TRBV25-1
J: TRBJ1-4
D: TRBD1
CDR3: CASSAPGTANEKLFF
DNA: TGTGCCAGCAGCGCACCGGGGACAGCTAATGAAAAACTGTTTTTT

size: -
V: TRBV7-9
J: TRBJ2-3
D: TRBD2
CDR3: CASRPLAGDTQYF
DNA: TGTGCCAGCAGACCACTAGCGGGGGATACGCAGTATTTT

size: -
V: TRBV2
J: TRBJ2-3
D: -
CDR3: CASSVTSFTDTQYF
DNA: TGTGCCAGCAGTGTAACTAGTTTCACAGATACGCAGTATTTT

size: few
V: TRBV3-1/TRBV3-2
J: TRBJ1-5
D: -
CDR3: CASSQGPNQPQHF
DNA: TGTGCCAGCAGCCAAGGGCCTAATCAGCCCCAGCATTTT

size: -
V: TRBV19
J: TRBJ2-7
D: -
CDR3: CASSIVGGSYEQYF
DNA: TGTGCCAGTAGTATAGTTGGGGGGTCCTACGAGCAGTACTTC

size: once
V: TRBV6-5
J: TRBJ2-5
D: -
CDR3: CASSYDRLETQYF
DNA: TGTGCCAGCAGTTACGACAGGTTGGAGACCCAGTACTTC

size: once
V: TRBV11-2
J: TRBJ2-3
D: TRBD2
CDR3: CASSLVLAGGPTQYF
DNA: TGTGCCAGCAGCTTAGTGCTAGCGGGAGGCCCTACGCAGTATTTT

size: -
V: TRBV28
J: TRBJ1-3
D: -
CDR3: CASIDSRNTIYF
DNA: TGTGCCAGCATCGACAGCCGCAACACCATATATTTT

size: few
V: TRBV6-4
J: TRBJ2-1
D: TRBD2
CDR3: CASSGTSGGANEQFF
DNA: TGTGCCAGCAGTGGGACTAGCGGGGGGGCCAATGAGCAGTTCTTC

size: -
V: TRBV7-9
J: TRBJ1-2
D: TRBD1
CDR3: CASSQGQHDYGYTF
DNA: TGTGCCAGCAGCCAGGGACAGCACGATTATGGCTACACCTTC

size: few
V: TRBV5-1
J: TRBJ2-7
D: -
CDR3: CASSAGRGYEQYF
DNA: TGCGCCAGCAGCGCAGGTAGGGGCTACGAGCAGTACTTC

size: few
V: TRBV29-1
J: TRBJ2-3
D: -
CDR3: CSFPAGTDTQYF
DNA: TGCAGCTTTCCCGCGGGTACAGATACGCAGTATTTT

size: -
V: TRBV3-1/TRBV3-2
J: TRBJ2-5
D: -
CDR3: CASSLGNQETQYF
DNA: TGTGCCAGCAGCCTGGGCAACCAAGAGACCCAGTACTTC

size: -
V: TRBV5-1
J: TRBJ2-5
D: TRBD1
CDR3: CASSLGTGTGETQYF
DNA: TGCGCCAGCAGCTTGGGGACGGGGACAGGGGAGACCCAGTACTTC